The next 19 T cell receptor beta chains were all read from a single sample in a study of cytomegalovirus exposure and HLA in healthy donors. Amplification used 60 Vbeta primers and 13 Jbeta primers. Data came from immunoSEQ multiplex PCR; TCRdb stores just in-frame clones and leaves some out. The sample carries fewer than 140,000 clones, about 70% recorded once. The sequencing sample was made of PBMCs. These receptors all come from a woman between 50 and 59 years old in good health and CMV-seropositive.

This chain connects TRBV9 to TRBJ1-3; 7 bases are a match to TRBD1. The CDR3 loop spans 17 amino acids. The ends lost 0 bases at V and 0 bases at J; junction bases unmatched: 6. Germline V gene sequence: CDR1 SGDLS, CDR2 YYNGEE. CDR3 amino acids: CASSVVSDRDSGNTIYF. The CDR3 region has the DNA TGTGCCAGCAGCGTAGTCTCCGACAGGGACTCTGGAAACACCATATATTTT.

This clone showed up just a few times. The genes are TRBV15 and TRBJ2-7; D is perhaps TRBD2 (5 bases). The CDR3 covers 15 residues. Germline-derived CDR1 and CDR2 are LNHNV and YYDKDF (reference sequence). With 0 bases removed from V and 0 bases from J, the gap between germline ends came to 9 bases. As DNA, the CDR3 is TGTGCCACCAGCAGAGATCTAGCTAGCTCCTACGAGCAGTACTTC. Translating it yields CATSRDLASSYEQYF. Full variable domain (outside the CDR3, taken from reference TRBV15 and TRBJ2-7): DAMVIQNPRYQVTQFGKPVTLSCSQTLNHNVMYWYQQKSSQAPKLLFHYYDKDFNNEADTPDNFQSRRPNTSFCFLDIRSPGLGDTAMYLCATSRDLASSYEQYFGPGTRLTVT.

This chain joins TRBV9 and TRBJ2-7; 7 positions agree with TRBD1. Germline CDR1 SGDLS, CDR2 YYNGEE. Trimming cost V 4 bases and J 0 bases; bases outside gene matches: 7. The CDR3 runs to 15 residues. In nucleotides, the CDR3 is TGTGCCAGCAGCCAAACAGGGGTCCTCTCCTACGAGCAGTACTTC. It is translated as CASSQTGVLSYEQYF.

The chain links TRBV19 to TRBJ1-1, with a weak D call TRBD1 (6 bases). The CDR3 totals 13 residues. V lost 5 bases and J 4 bases, leaving 11 bases between the germline ends. CDR1 LNHDA and CDR2 SQIVND come from the germline V gene (reference sequence). CDR3 nucleotide sequence: TGTGCCAGTAGTCTTACAGGGTTCACTGAAGCTTTCTTT. Translated, it gives CASSLTGFTEAFF.

V usage is TRBV11-3 and J usage is TRBJ1-3, with D hard to call. The V end was cut by 9 bases, the J end by 5 bases, with 17 bases between. Germline CDR1 reads SGHNT; CDR2 reads YENEEA. The CDR3 runs 14 residues. CDR3 bases: TGTGCCAGAACTCCACCCGCGAGCCGAAACACCATATATTTT. Translation: CARTPPASRNTIYF.

The chain carries TRBV18 and TRBJ1-1; 12 nucleotides align to TRBD1. The V segment lost 2 bases and the J segment 5 bases; nucleotides outside the gene matches: 3. From germline, CDR1 is KGHSH and CDR2 LQKENI. The CDR3 extends over 15 amino acids. CDR3 nucleotide sequence: TGTGCCAGCTCACCAGGGACAGGGGGCTTAACTGAAGCTTTCTTT. Translated, it gives CASSPGTGGLTEAFF. Full variable domain (remainder filled in from reference TRBV18 and TRBJ1-1): NAGVMQNPRHLVRRRGQEARLRCSPMKGHSHVYWYRQLPEEGLKFMVYLQKENIIDESGMPKERFSAEFPKEGPSILRIQQVVRGDSAAYFCASSPGTGGLTEAFFGQGTRLTVV.

This clone appeared a few times. The chain recombines TRBV19 with TRBJ1-5; maybe TRBD1 (6 bases). CDR3 length: 15 residues. CDR1 is LNHDA and CDR2 is SQIVND in the germline V gene (reference sequence). V was clipped by 6 bases and J by 0 bases, with 12 bases between them. CDR3 sequence reads: CASRDRPNSNQPQHF. The CDR3 bases are TGTGCCAGTAGAGACAGGCCAAATAGCAATCAGCCCCAGCATTTT.

The V and J genes are TRBV19 and TRBJ1-5; 9 bases match TRBD1. CDR1 LNHDA and CDR2 SQIVND come from the germline V gene (reference sequence). The CDR3 covers 17 residues. V was clipped by 2 bases and J by 5 bases; unmatched bases: 10. CDR3 DNA: TGTGCCAGTAGTATAAGCCGGGGACAGGGCTCCCATCAGCCCCAGCATTTT. Residues: CASSISRGQGSHQPQHF.

Only a few counts were recorded for this clone. This sequence joins TRBV10-3 and TRBJ1-2; no firm D call. Germline assignment: CDR1 ENHRY and CDR2 SYGVKD. The CDR3 is made up of 15 amino acids. Trimming removed 4 bases from V and 5 bases from J, with 17 bases in between. The CDR3 DNA follows: TGTGCCATCAGTGCCTTAGGAGGAATCAGTTATGGCTACACCTTC. Its translation: CAISALGGISYGYTF.

The CDR3 DNA reads TGTGCCAGCACGCCTAGCAACTACAATGAGCAGTTCTTC. It encodes CASTPSNYNEQFF. The gene calls are TRBV2 and TRBJ2-1; D is possibly TRBD2 (5 bases). Germline assignment: CDR1 SNHLY and CDR2 FYNNEI. This CDR3 region has 13 residues. With 7 bases removed from V and 3 bases from J, the gap between germline ends came to 10 bases.

The V gene is TRBV30, the J gene TRBJ1-1; 10 bases fit TRBD1. The CDR3 contains 14 residues. J lost 13 bases, V lost 0 bases, and 11 bases had no gene match. Germline V gene data show CDR1 as GTSNPN and CDR2 as SVGIG (reference sequence). Written as DNA, the CDR3 is TGTGCCTGGAGTGTACCTTCAGGACAGGGGGTGCTTTTCTTT. This translates into CAWSVPSGQGVLFF.

This chain connects TRBV9 to TRBJ2-7, with TRBD2 as a possible D gene (6 bases). V lost 0 bases and J 0 bases, leaving 13 bases between the germline ends. The CDR3 length is 16 residues. Germline V lookup: CDR1 SGDLS, CDR2 YYNGEE. This CDR3 reads CASSVGPDGGSYEQYF. The CDR3 region has the DNA TGTGCCAGCAGCGTAGGGCCGGACGGGGGCTCCTACGAGCAGTACTTC.

This clone was detected a few times. At one of its ends the junction is not consistent with the germline gene, which may arise from a read error. The rearrangement links TRBV10-3 to TRBJ1-3, with a tentative D call TRBD1 (5 bases). The CDR3 loop spans 13 amino acids. Germline lookup yields CDR1 ENHRY and CDR2 SYGVKD. This CDR3 is CAVSRGSGNTIYF. CDR3 sequence (DNA): TGTGCCGTCAGTAGGGGTTCTGGAAACACCATATATTTT.

The rearrangement uses TRBV28 and TRBJ1-2, with 8 nucleotides matching TRBD1. With 7 bases clipped from V and 8 bases from J, the junction kept 24 bases outside the gene matches. This CDR3 is built from 18 residues. Germline V CDR1 and CDR2: MDHEN, SYDVKM. The CDR3 region has the DNA TGTGCCAGCAAACCCTACTCCCGTACCACGACAGGGGTGGAGGGCTACACCTTC. The encoded protein is CASKPYSRTTTGVEGYTF.

J is TRBJ1-2 and V is TRBV18; weak D call: TRBD1 (5 bases). Trimming took 0 bases from V and 4 from J, leaving 15 bases between them. CDR1 and CDR2 from the germline V gene are KGHSH and LQKENI. The CDR3 has 16 amino acids. The CDR3, as DNA: TGTGCCAGCTCACCACCTACCCACCCCGGGGGCTATGGCTACACCTTC. Protein product: CASSPPTHPGGYGYTF.

The chain combines TRBV7-9 with TRBJ2-6; possible D gene TRBD2, 6 bases. The CDR3 sequence is 15 residues long. Germline-derived CDR1 and CDR2 are SEHNR and FQNEAQ (reference sequence). V was clipped by 4 bases and J by 2 bases, with 9 bases between them. CDR3 sequence (DNA): TGTGCCAGCAGCTCTCCGGGAGCTGGGGCCAACGTCCTGACTTTC. Translated: CASSSPGAGANVLTF.

This sequence joins TRBV19 and TRBJ1-2; D is ambiguous. V lost 5 bases and J lost 8, with 18 bases in between. CDR1 is LNHDA and CDR2 is SQIVND in the germline V gene (reference sequence). The CDR3 loop spans 14 amino acids. This CDR3 is CASSSPQRATGYTF. The DNA of the CDR3 is TGTGCCAGTAGTTCGCCCCAGAGGGCGACCGGCTACACCTTC. Full variable domain (missing parts from reference TRBV19 and TRBJ1-2): DGGITQSPKYLFRKEGQNVTLSCEQNLNHDAMYWYRQDPGQGLRLIYYSQIVNDFQKGDIAEGYSVSREKKESFPLTVTSAQKNPTAFYLCASSSPQRATGYTFGSGTRLTVV.

This clone was seen once. The chain employs TRBV7-9 and TRBJ2-5; 8 nucleotides match TRBD2. Germline trimming cut 1 base from V and 7 bases from J; bases unmatched to any gene: 14. This CDR3 has 17 residues. Germline CDR1 SEHNR, CDR2 FQNEAQ (reference sequence). This CDR3 reads CASSLGPAGGSKGTQYF. For the CDR3, the DNA is TGTGCCAGCAGCTTAGGGCCTGCGGGGGGCTCTAAAGGGACCCAGTACTTC.

The J gene is TRBJ2-3, the V gene TRBV19; no firm D call. CDR3 length: 17 residues. V was cut by 0 bases and J by 4 bases, with 17 bases left in between. From germline, CDR1 is LNHDA and CDR2 SQIVND (reference sequence). The CDR3 coding sequence is TGTGCCAGTAGTATAGATCCACGGAGTACGGTCTCAGATACGCAGTATTTT. Its protein product is CASSIDPRSTVSDTQYF. Full variable domain (rest looked up from reference TRBV19 and TRBJ2-3): DGGITQSPKYLFRKEGQNVTLSCEQNLNHDAMYWYRQDPGQGLRLIYYSQIVNDFQKGDIAEGYSVSREKKESFPLTVTSAQKNPTAFYLCASSIDPRSTVSDTQYFGPGTRLTVL.